This TCR beta chain was sequenced during a study of blood T cell repertoires in COVID-19. At the level of the study: The samples span acute and convalescent COVID-19 from the United States, Italy and Spain. T cells, B-cell-depleted T cells, or PBMCs provided the cDNA or gDNA that served as material.

Authors' analysis steps: Reference gene primer amplification gave estimated nucleated cell counts. TCRdb's copy holds only in-frame clones and misses some; the assay was immunoSEQ multiplex PCR. V and J calls and clone size are given by that table; D and trimming were obtained from the DNA. The repertoire holds about 270,000 clones, about 89% seen once, with around 8.8% in the top ten. The length of the CDR3 is 13 residues. From germline, CDR1 is SGHVS and CDR2 FQNEAQ. Trimming cost V 5 bases and J 4 bases, with 11 bases left between them. The genes are TRBV7-8 and TRBJ1-1; no clear D gene. The sequenced material came from peripheral blood. The TCR was taken from a man aged 35 to 55 with active or convalescent COVID-19. The CDR3 coding sequence is TGTGCCAGCAGCCAAACCCGGGGCACTGAAGCTTTCTTT. It is translated as CASSQTRGTEAFF.